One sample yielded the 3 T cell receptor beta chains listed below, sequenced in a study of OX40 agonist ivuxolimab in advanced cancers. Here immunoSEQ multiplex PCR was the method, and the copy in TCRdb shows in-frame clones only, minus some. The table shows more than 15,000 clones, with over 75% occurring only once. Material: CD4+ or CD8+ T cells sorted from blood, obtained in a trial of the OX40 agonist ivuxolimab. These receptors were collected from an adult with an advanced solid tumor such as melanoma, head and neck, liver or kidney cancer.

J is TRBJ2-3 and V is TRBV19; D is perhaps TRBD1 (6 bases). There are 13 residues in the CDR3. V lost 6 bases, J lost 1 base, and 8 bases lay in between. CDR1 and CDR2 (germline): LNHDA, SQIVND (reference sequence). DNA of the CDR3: TGTGCCAGTAGGGCAGGGGGCACAGATACGCAGTATTTT. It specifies CASRAGGTDTQYF.

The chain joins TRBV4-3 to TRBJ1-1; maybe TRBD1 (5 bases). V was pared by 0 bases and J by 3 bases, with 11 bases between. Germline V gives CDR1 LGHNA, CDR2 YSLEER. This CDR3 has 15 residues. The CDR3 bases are TGCGCCAGCAGCCAAGATGGCGGCAGGGACACTGAAGCTTTCTTT. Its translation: CASSQDGGRDTEAFF.

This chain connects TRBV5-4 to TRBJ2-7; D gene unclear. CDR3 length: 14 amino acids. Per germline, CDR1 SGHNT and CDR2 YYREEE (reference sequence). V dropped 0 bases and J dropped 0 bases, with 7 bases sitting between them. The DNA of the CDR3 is TGTGCCAGCAGCTTGGGGGCCCTCTCCTACGAGCAGTACTTC. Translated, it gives CASSLGALSYEQYF.